Listed below are T cell receptor beta chains from one sample, sequenced in a study of cytomegalovirus exposure and HLA in healthy donors. Data came from immunoSEQ multiplex PCR; TCRdb stores just in-frame clones and leaves some out. The data show approximately 150,000 clones, roughly 80% seen once. What was sequenced was PBMCs. These receptors were taken from a man in his forties or fifties in good health and CMV-seronegative. The CDR3 runs from the conserved cysteine through the conserved F or W. Each record gives: V gene, J gene, CDR3 protein.

v_gene: TRBV2; j_gene: TRBJ1-5; CDR3aa: CASSEALGSNQPQHF
v_gene: TRBV5-1; j_gene: TRBJ2-2; CDR3aa: CASSLEDPGELFF
v_gene: TRBV5-1; j_gene: TRBJ2-7; CDR3aa: CASSLDFPFRHVSSTREQYF
v_gene: TRBV4-1; j_gene: TRBJ1-1; CDR3aa: CASSQESWGGGEAFF
v_gene: TRBV27; j_gene: TRBJ1-2; CDR3aa: CASSLYGGEGYTF
v_gene: TRBV19; j_gene: TRBJ2-7; CDR3aa: CASMGTGEAYEQYF
v_gene: TRBV11-2; j_gene: TRBJ1-5; CDR3aa: CASNEGARSNQPQHF
v_gene: TRBV6-6; j_gene: TRBJ1-2; CDR3aa: CASSYEFYGYTF
v_gene: TRBV4-1; j_gene: TRBJ2-7; CDR3aa: CASRGSSGLQQYF
v_gene: TRBV18; j_gene: TRBJ2-7; CDR3aa: CASSLSGQGAGEQYF
v_gene: TRBV11-2; j_gene: TRBJ1-1; CDR3aa: CASSLTGEANEAFF
v_gene: TRBV5-1; j_gene: TRBJ2-3; CDR3aa: CASKGTASTDTQYF
v_gene: TRBV19; j_gene: TRBJ1-5; CDR3aa: CASSEDRGLNQPQHF
v_gene: TRBV7-9; j_gene: TRBJ2-7; CDR3aa: CASSPTRQGGSYEQYF
v_gene: TRBV30; j_gene: TRBJ2-7; CDR3aa: CAWSGTVSSYEQYF
v_gene: TRBV2; j_gene: TRBJ2-1; CDR3aa: CATIRETAGNEQFF
v_gene: TRBV5-1; j_gene: TRBJ2-1; CDR3aa: CASSLTGDTYNEQFF
v_gene: TRBV5-4; j_gene: TRBJ2-5; CDR3aa: CASSQGGDQETQYF
v_gene: TRBV27; j_gene: NA; CDR3aa: CASSLKGEGGYEQYF
v_gene: TRBV9; j_gene: TRBJ1-6; CDR3aa: CASSVEGRGDSPLHF
v_gene: TRBV6-5; j_gene: TRBJ2-2; CDR3aa: CASSYSIGGSTGELFF
v_gene: TRBV19; j_gene: TRBJ1-1; CDR3aa: CASSLSTGGGGTEAFF
v_gene: TRBV21-1; j_gene: TRBJ1-3; CDR3aa: CASSKALGTGLLSGNTIYF
v_gene: TRBV10-2; j_gene: TRBJ2-3; CDR3aa: CAIYRPPHREGVADTQYF
v_gene: TRBV5-6; j_gene: TRBJ2-7; CDR3aa: CASSLASTTYEQYF
v_gene: TRBV30; j_gene: TRBJ1-1; CDR3aa: CAWTRDHVTFF
v_gene: TRBV14; j_gene: TRBJ2-1; CDR3aa: CASSQGLRTGNNEQFF
v_gene: TRBV28; j_gene: TRBJ1-1; CDR3aa: CASSPPRGKGTEAFF
v_gene: TRBV27; j_gene: TRBJ1-3; CDR3aa: CASSPIAGASSGNTIYF
v_gene: TRBV19; j_gene: TRBJ1-6; CDR3aa: CASSETSSYNSPLHF
v_gene: TRBV9; j_gene: TRBJ2-1; CDR3aa: CASSPTPIGTPISSNEQFF
v_gene: TRBV29-1; j_gene: TRBJ2-7; CDR3aa: CSAGDTTYEQYF
v_gene: TRBV18; j_gene: TRBJ2-3; CDR3aa: CASSPPWSGGRTDTQYF
v_gene: TRBV9; j_gene: TRBJ1-1; CDR3aa: CASSVVVWGQDTEAFF
v_gene: TRBV11-2; j_gene: TRBJ1-5; CDR3aa: CASSLGGQPQHF
v_gene: TRBV27; j_gene: TRBJ1-2; CDR3aa: CASSPWETGSRGYTF
v_gene: TRBV12-5; j_gene: TRBJ2-7; CDR3aa: CASGLLYREQYF
v_gene: TRBV7-8; j_gene: TRBJ2-7; CDR3aa: CASSRKDRVSYEQYF
v_gene: TRBV5-1; j_gene: TRBJ1-5; CDR3aa: CASSLDRGPNQPQHF
v_gene: TRBV5-1; j_gene: TRBJ2-5; CDR3aa: CASSLPEPGQGVQETQYF
v_gene: TRBV4-1; j_gene: TRBJ2-2; CDR3aa: CASSQDRQGAWGELFF
v_gene: TRBV9; j_gene: TRBJ2-3; CDR3aa: CASSVASSVGTDTQYF
v_gene: TRBV7-9; j_gene: TRBJ1-1; CDR3aa: CASSQQGKRTEAFF
v_gene: TRBV30; j_gene: TRBJ2-5; CDR3aa: CAWTTESRQETQYF